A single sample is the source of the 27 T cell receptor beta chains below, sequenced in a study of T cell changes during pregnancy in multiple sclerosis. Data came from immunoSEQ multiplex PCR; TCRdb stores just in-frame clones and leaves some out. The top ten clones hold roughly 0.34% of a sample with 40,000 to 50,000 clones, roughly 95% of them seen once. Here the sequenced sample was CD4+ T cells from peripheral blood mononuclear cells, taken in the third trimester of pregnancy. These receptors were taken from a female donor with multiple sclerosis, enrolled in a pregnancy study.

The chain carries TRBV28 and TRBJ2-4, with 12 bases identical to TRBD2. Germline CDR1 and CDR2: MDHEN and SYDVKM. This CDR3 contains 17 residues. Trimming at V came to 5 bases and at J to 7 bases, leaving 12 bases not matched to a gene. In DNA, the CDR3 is TGTGCCAGCAGTCCGACGACTAGCGGGAGATCTCGGAACATTCAGTACTTC. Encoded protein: CASSPTTSGRSRNIQYF.

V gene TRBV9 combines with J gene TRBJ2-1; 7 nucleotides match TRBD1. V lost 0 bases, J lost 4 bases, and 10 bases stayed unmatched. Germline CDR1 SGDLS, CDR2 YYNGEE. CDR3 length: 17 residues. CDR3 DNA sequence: TGTGCCAGCAGCGTAGGTACCAGGGGGAAGGTATACAATGAGCAGTTCTTC. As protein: CASSVGTRGKVYNEQFF.

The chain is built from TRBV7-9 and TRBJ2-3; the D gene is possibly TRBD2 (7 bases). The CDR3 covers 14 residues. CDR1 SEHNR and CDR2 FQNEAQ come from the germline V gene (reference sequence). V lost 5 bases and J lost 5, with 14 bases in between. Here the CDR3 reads CASSPRGALDTQYF. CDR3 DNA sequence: TGTGCCAGCAGCCCCCGGGGGGCCCTAGATACGCAGTATTTT.

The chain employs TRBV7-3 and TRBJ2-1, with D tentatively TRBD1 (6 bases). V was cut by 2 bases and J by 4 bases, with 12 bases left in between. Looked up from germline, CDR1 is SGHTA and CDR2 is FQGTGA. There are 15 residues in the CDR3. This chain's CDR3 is CASSLQGNFYNEQFF. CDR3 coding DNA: TGTGCCAGCAGCTTACAGGGGAATTTTTACAATGAGCAGTTCTTC.

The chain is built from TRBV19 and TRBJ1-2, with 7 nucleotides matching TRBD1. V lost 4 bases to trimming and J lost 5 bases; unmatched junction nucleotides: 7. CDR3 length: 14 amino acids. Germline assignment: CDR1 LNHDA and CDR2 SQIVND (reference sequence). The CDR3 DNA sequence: TGTGCCAGTAGTACCCGGGACAGTCTATATGGCTACACCTTC. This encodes CASSTRDSLYGYTF. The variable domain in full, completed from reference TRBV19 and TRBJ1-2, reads DGGITQSPKYLFRKEGQNVTLSCEQNLNHDAMYWYRQDPGQGLRLIYYSQIVNDFQKGDIAEGYSVSREKKESFPLTVTSAQKNPTAFYLCASSTRDSLYGYTFGSGTRLTVV.

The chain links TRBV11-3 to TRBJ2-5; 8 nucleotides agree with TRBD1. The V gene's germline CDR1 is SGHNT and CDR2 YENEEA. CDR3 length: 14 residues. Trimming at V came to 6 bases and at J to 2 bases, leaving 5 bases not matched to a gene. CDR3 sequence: CASRPDRGQETQYF. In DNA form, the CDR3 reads TGTGCCAGCAGACCAGACAGGGGACAAGAGACCCAGTACTTC.

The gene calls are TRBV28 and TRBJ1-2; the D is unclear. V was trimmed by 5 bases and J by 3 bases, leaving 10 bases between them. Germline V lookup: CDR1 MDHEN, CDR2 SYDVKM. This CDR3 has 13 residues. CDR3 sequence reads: CASSLRGDYGYTF. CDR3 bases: TGTGCCAGCAGTCTTCGCGGTGACTATGGCTACACCTTC.

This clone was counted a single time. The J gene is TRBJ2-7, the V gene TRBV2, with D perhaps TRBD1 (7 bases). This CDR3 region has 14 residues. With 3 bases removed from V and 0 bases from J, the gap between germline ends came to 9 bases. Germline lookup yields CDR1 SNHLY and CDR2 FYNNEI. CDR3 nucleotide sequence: TGTGCCAGCAGTGAGCAGGGGGGCTCCTACGAGCAGTACTTC. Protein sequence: CASSEQGGSYEQYF.

Here the CDR3 reads CASSLARTGGLRNTEAFF. CDR3 DNA: TGTGCCAGCAGCTTGGCCAGGACAGGGGGCCTTCGGAACACTGAAGCTTTCTTT. The chain recombines TRBV5-6 with TRBJ1-1; TRBD1 matches 11 bases. The CDR3 loop spans 18 amino acids. Germline lookup yields CDR1 SGHDT and CDR2 YYEEEE. V lost 0 bases, J lost 1 base, and 8 bases stayed unmatched.

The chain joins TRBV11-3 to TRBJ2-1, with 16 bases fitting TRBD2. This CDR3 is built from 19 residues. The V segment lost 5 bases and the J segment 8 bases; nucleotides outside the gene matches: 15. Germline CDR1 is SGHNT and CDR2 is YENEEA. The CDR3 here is CASSARTPGLAGGHDEQFF. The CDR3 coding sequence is TGTGCCAGCAGCGCAAGAACCCCGGGACTAGCGGGGGGGCACGATGAGCAGTTCTTC.

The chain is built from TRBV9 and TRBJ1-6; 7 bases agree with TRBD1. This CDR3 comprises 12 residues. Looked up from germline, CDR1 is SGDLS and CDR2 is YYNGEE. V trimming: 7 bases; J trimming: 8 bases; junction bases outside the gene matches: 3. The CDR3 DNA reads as TGTGCCAGCCGCACAGGGGATTCACCCCTCCACTTT. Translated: CASRTGDSPLHF.

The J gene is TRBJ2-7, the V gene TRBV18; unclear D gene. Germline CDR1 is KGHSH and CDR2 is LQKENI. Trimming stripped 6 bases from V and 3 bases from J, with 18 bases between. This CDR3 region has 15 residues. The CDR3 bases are TGTGCCAGCTCCAGACTTCCATCAGCTCGCTACGAGCAGTACTTC. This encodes CASSRLPSARYEQYF. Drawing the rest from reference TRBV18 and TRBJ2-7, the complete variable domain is NAGVMQNPRHLVRRRGQEARLRCSPMKGHSHVYWYRQLPEEGLKFMVYLQKENIIDESGMPKERFSAEFPKEGPSILRIQQVVRGDSAAYFCASSRLPSARYEQYFGPGTRLTVT.

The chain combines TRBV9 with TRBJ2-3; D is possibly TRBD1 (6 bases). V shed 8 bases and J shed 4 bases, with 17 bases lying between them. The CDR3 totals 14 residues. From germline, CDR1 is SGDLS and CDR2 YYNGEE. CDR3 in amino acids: CASNDVGAPDTQYF. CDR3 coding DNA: TGTGCCAGTAATGACGTGGGGGCGCCAGATACGCAGTATTTT. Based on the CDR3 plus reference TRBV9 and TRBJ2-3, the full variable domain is DSGVTQTPKHLITATGQRVTLRCSPRSGDLSVYWYQQSLDQGLQFLIQYYNGEERAKGNILERFSAQQFPDLHSELNLSSLELGDSALYFCASNDVGAPDTQYFGPGTRLTVL.

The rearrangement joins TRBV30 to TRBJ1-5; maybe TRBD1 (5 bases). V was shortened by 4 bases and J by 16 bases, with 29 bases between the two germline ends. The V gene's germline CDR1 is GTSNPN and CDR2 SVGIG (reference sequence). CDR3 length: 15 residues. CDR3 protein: CAWKEGSAVLGGLHF. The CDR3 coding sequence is TGTGCCTGGAAGGAGGGATCCGCTGTCCTTGGGGGTTTACATTTT.

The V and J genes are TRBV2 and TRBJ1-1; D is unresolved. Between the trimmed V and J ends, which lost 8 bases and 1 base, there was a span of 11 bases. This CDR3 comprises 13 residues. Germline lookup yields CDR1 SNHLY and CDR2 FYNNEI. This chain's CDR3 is CASAYRGNTEAFF. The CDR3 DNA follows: TGTGCCAGCGCCTATCGGGGGAACACTGAAGCTTTCTTT.

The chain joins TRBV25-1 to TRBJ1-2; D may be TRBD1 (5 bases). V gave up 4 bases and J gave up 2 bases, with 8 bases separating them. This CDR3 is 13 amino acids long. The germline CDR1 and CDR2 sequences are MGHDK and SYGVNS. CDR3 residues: CASSATANYGYTF. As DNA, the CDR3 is TGTGCCAGCAGTGCGACAGCGAACTATGGCTACACCTTC.

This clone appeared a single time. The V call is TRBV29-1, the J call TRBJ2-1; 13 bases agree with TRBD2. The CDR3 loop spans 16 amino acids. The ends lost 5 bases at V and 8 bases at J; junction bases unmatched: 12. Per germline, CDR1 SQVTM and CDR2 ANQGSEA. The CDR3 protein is CSVYFKTSGRKDEQFF. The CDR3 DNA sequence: TGCAGCGTTTATTTTAAGACTAGCGGGAGGAAGGATGAGCAGTTCTTC.

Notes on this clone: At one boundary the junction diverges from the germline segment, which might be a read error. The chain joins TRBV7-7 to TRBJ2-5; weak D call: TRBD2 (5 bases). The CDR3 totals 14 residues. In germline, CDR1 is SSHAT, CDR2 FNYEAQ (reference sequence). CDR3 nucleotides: TGTGCTAGCAGCCCCCCCGAGAGGGCAGAGACCCAGTACTTC. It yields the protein CASSPPERAETQYF.

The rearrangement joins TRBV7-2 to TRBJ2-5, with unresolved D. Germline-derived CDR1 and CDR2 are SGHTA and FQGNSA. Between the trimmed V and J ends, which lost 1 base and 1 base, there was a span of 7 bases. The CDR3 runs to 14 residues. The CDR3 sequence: CASSLGATQETQYF. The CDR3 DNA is TGTGCCAGCAGCTTAGGGGCCACCCAAGAGACCCAGTACTTC. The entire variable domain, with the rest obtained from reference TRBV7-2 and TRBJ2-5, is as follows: GAGVSQSPSNKVTEKGKDVELRCDPISGHTALYWYRQSLGQGLEFLIYFQGNSAPDKSGLPSDRFSAERTGGSVSTLTIQRTQQEDSAVYLCASSLGATQETQYFGPGTRLLVL.

The CDR3 nucleotides read TGTGCCAGCAGCTTTGGCCCGGGGGATGGGACTGAAGCTTTCTTT. Residues: CASSFGPGDGTEAFF. The chain uses TRBV5-4 and TRBJ1-1; a weak D match, TRBD1 (5 bases). CDR1 and CDR2 (germline): SGHNT, YYREEE (reference sequence). This CDR3 is 15 amino acids long. The V and J ends lost 2 bases and 5 bases respectively, with 16 bases between them.

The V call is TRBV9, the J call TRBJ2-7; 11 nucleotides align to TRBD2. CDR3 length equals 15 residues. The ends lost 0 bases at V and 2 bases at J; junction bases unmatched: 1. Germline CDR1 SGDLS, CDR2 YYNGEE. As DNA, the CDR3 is TGTGCCAGCAGCGTAGGACTAGCGGGGCCCTACGAGCAGTACTTC. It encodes CASSVGLAGPYEQYF.

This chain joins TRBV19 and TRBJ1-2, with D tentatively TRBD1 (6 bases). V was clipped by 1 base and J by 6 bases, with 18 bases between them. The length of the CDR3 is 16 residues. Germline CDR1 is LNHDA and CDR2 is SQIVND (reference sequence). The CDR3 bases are TGTGCCAGTAGTATAGCCAGGGGACGTCCTGTACATGGCTACACCTTC. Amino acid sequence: CASSIARGRPVHGYTF. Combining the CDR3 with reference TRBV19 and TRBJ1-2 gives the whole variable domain DGGITQSPKYLFRKEGQNVTLSCEQNLNHDAMYWYRQDPGQGLRLIYYSQIVNDFQKGDIAEGYSVSREKKESFPLTVTSAQKNPTAFYLCASSIARGRPVHGYTFGSGTRLTVV.

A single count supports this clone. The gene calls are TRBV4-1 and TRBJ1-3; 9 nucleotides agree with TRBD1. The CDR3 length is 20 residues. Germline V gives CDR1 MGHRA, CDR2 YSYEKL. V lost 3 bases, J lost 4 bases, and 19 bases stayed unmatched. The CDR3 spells CASSQTLRDRAVLSGNTIYF. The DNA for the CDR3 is TGCGCCAGCAGCCAGACACTCCGGGACAGGGCTGTACTATCCGGAAACACCATATATTTT.

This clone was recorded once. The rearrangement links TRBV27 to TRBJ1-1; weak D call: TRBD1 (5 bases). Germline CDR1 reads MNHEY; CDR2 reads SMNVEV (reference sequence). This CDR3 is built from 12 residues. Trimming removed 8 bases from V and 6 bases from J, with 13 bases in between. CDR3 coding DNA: TGTGCCAGCGGTCCCAGGGAGGCTGAAGCTTTCTTT. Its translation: CASGPREAEAFF.

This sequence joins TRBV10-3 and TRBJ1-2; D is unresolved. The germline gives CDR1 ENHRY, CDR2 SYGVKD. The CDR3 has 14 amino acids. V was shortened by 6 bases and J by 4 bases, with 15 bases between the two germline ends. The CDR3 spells CAIRSTDGSYGYTF. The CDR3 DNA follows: TGTGCCATCAGGTCAACGGACGGGAGCTATGGCTACACCTTC.

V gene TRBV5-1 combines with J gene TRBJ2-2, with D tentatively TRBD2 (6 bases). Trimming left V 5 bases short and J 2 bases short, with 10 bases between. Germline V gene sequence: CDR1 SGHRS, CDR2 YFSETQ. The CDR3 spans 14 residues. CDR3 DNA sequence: TGCGCCAGCAGAAGGGACTTCAACACCGGGGAGCTGTTTTTT. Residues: CASRRDFNTGELFF.

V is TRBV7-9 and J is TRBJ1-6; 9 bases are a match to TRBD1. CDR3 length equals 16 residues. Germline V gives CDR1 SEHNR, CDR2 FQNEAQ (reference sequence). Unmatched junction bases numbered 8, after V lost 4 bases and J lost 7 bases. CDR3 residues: CASSSSGTGQNSPLHF. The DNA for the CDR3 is TGTGCCAGCAGCTCCTCCGGGACAGGGCAAAATTCACCCCTCCACTTT.